This is a list of T cell receptor beta chains from one sample in a study of early T cells in non-severe SARS-CoV-2 infection. TCRdb used MiXCR to reprocess the 5' RACE reads, holding one entry per CDR3 protein. The profile shows around 59,000 distinct CDR3 sequences, roughly an eighth of them singletons. The sequenced sample consisted of whole blood. These receptors all stem from an adult who was a healthcare worker with PCR-confirmed SARS-CoV-2 infection or an uninfected control (not recorded which). Both conserved end residues are part of each CDR3. A D gene is named only where the DNA matches it firmly. Clone size, where shown, is once, few, many, or a class for clones that have expanded.

abundance: .; d_gene: TRBD2; j_gene: TRBJ2-1; v_gene: TRBV11-2; len: 14; CDR3aa: CASNYGLAVNEQFF; CDR3nt: TGTGCCAGCAACTATGGACTAGCGGTCAATGAGCAGTTCTTC
abundance: few; d_gene: .; j_gene: TRBJ1-1; v_gene: TRBV18; len: 12; CDR3aa: CASSPSDTEAFF; CDR3nt: TGTGCCAGCTCACCTTCCGACACTGAAGCTTTCTTT
abundance: many; d_gene: TRBD2; j_gene: TRBJ2-1; v_gene: TRBV25-1; len: 16; CDR3aa: CASRPPSGISYNEQFF; CDR3nt: TGTGCCAGCAGACCCCCTAGCGGGATCTCCTACAATGAGCAGTTCTTC
abundance: .; d_gene: .; j_gene: TRBJ1-2; v_gene: TRBV5-5; len: 13; CDR3aa: CASSLAVNYGYTF; CDR3nt: TGTGCCAGCAGCTTGGCGGTTAACTATGGCTACACCTTC
abundance: many; d_gene: TRBD2; j_gene: TRBJ2-1; v_gene: TRBV19; len: 17; CDR3aa: CASGGLAVGKDGNEQFF; CDR3nt: TGTGCCAGCGGGGGACTAGCGGTCGGGAAGGACGGGAATGAGCAGTTCTTC
abundance: .; d_gene: .; j_gene: TRBJ2-1; v_gene: TRBV24-1; len: 16; CDR3aa: CATSDSTGRGGNEQFF; CDR3nt: TGTGCCACCAGTGACTCGACAGGGCGCGGGGGCAATGAGCAGTTCTTC
abundance: .; d_gene: .; j_gene: TRBJ2-2; v_gene: TRBV20-1; len: 14; CDR3aa: CSARGGMGTGELFF; CDR3nt: TGCAGTGCTAGAGGGGGGATGGGCACCGGGGAGCTGTTTTTT
abundance: few; d_gene: .; j_gene: TRBJ1-1; v_gene: TRBV28; len: 13; CDR3aa: CASLEEVTREAFF; CDR3nt: TGTGCCAGTCTCGAGGAAGTGACCCGTGAAGCTTTCTTT
abundance: many; d_gene: .; j_gene: TRBJ2-5; v_gene: TRBV24-1; len: 12; CDR3aa: CATSDPGETQYF; CDR3nt: TGTGCCACCAGTGATCCTGGAGAGACCCAGTACTTC
abundance: few; d_gene: .; j_gene: TRBJ2-2; v_gene: TRBV30; len: 14; CDR3aa: CAWSMEGITGELFF; CDR3nt: TGTGCCTGGAGTATGGAGGGTATCACCGGGGAGCTGTTTTTT
abundance: many; d_gene: .; j_gene: TRBJ1-4; v_gene: TRBV14; len: 17; CDR3aa: CASSQASGRTEGEKLFF; CDR3nt: TGTGCCAGCAGCCAAGCATCAGGAAGGACAGAGGGTGAAAAACTGTTTTTT
abundance: .; d_gene: .; j_gene: TRBJ2-1; v_gene: TRBV27; len: 14; CDR3aa: CASKGSANYNEQFF; CDR3nt: TGTGCCAGCAAGGGATCGGCAAACTACAATGAGCAGTTCTTC
abundance: few; d_gene: .; j_gene: TRBJ2-7; v_gene: TRBV6-1; len: 13; CDR3aa: CASSEAQPYEQYF; CDR3nt: TGTGCCAGCAGTGAAGCGCAACCGTACGAGCAGTACTTC
abundance: few; d_gene: .; j_gene: TRBJ1-5; v_gene: TRBV24-1; len: 14; CDR3aa: CATSVTGTNQPQHF; CDR3nt: TGTGCCACCAGTGTGACGGGGACCAATCAGCCCCAGCATTTT
abundance: .; d_gene: TRBD2; j_gene: TRBJ2-1; v_gene: TRBV29-1; len: 15; CDR3aa: CSVVAGRPIFAGQFF; CDR3nt: TGCAGCGTTGTAGCGGGGCGCCCGATTTTCGCCGGGCAGTTCTTC
abundance: .; d_gene: .; j_gene: TRBJ2-3; v_gene: TRBV29-1; len: 15; CDR3aa: CSVGSLAASTDTQYF; CDR3nt: TGCAGCGTTGGGAGTCTAGCCGCTAGCACAGATACGCAGTATTTT
abundance: .; d_gene: .; j_gene: TRBJ2-5; v_gene: TRBV7-3; len: 13; CDR3aa: CASSLGLLETQYF; CDR3nt: TGTGCCAGCAGCTTGGGCCTCTTGGAGACCCAGTACTTC
abundance: few; d_gene: .; j_gene: TRBJ1-1; v_gene: TRBV6-4; len: 15; CDR3aa: CASSPTDELNTEAFF; CDR3nt: TGTGCCAGCAGTCCCACTGACGAGCTGAACACTGAAGCTTTCTTT
abundance: .; d_gene: .; j_gene: TRBJ2-3; v_gene: TRBV29-1; len: 13; CDR3aa: CSVFSLFRDTQYF; CDR3nt: TGCAGCGTTTTCAGCCTTTTCCGAGATACGCAGTATTTT
abundance: many; d_gene: .; j_gene: TRBJ1-3; v_gene: TRBV12-3/TRBV12-4; len: 14; CDR3aa: CASSRQNSGNTIYF; CDR3nt: TGTGCCAGCAGCCGACAGAACTCTGGAAACACCATATATTTT
abundance: .; d_gene: TRBD2; j_gene: TRBJ2-7; v_gene: TRBV28; len: 14; CDR3aa: CASRTSGGLIEQYF; CDR3nt: TGTGCCTCACGCACTAGCGGTGGACTTATCGAGCAGTACTTC
abundance: .; d_gene: TRBD2; j_gene: TRBJ2-1; v_gene: TRBV5-1; len: 16; CDR3aa: CASSLWTSGSGNEQFF; CDR3nt: TGCGCCAGCAGCCTGTGGACTAGCGGGAGTGGGAATGAGCAGTTCTTC
abundance: .; d_gene: TRBD2; j_gene: TRBJ2-5; v_gene: TRBV5-1; len: 15; CDR3aa: CASSLSGSPPGTQYF; CDR3nt: TGCGCCAGCAGCCTTAGCGGGTCACCCCCAGGGACCCAGTACTTC
abundance: .; d_gene: TRBD1; j_gene: TRBJ1-4; v_gene: TRBV28; len: 15; CDR3aa: CASSSRIGQGGKLFF; CDR3nt: TGTGCCAGCAGTTCCCGGATCGGACAGGGGGGGAAACTGTTTTTT
abundance: few; d_gene: .; j_gene: TRBJ1-2; v_gene: TRBV18; len: 14; CDR3aa: CASSGDRKVSLYTF; CDR3nt: TGTGCCAGCTCAGGCGACAGGAAAGTCTCCCTCTACACCTTC
abundance: .; d_gene: TRBD1; j_gene: TRBJ2-7; v_gene: TRBV24-1; len: 16; CDR3aa: CATSEPSGQGTYEQYF; CDR3nt: TGTGCCACCAGTGAACCCTCTGGACAGGGGACCTACGAGCAGTACTTC
abundance: few; d_gene: TRBD2; j_gene: TRBJ2-3; v_gene: TRBV7-9; len: 16; CDR3aa: CASSPTSGSRGDTQYF; CDR3nt: TGTGCCAGCAGCCCGACTAGCGGGAGTAGAGGAGATACGCAGTATTTT
abundance: many; d_gene: .; j_gene: TRBJ2-1; v_gene: TRBV5-4; len: 10; CDR3aa: CASSHYEQFF; CDR3nt: TGTGCCAGCAGCCATTATGAGCAGTTCTTC
abundance: many; d_gene: .; j_gene: TRBJ2-5; v_gene: TRBV11-2; len: 18; CDR3aa: CASSLAPSGPMGQETQYF; CDR3nt: TGTGCCAGCAGCTTAGCCCCCTCGGGCCCCATGGGGCAAGAGACCCAGTACTTC
abundance: few; d_gene: TRBD1; j_gene: TRBJ1-4; v_gene: TRBV7-9; len: 15; CDR3aa: CASSDKGQGSEKLFF; CDR3nt: TGTGCCAGCAGCGATAAGGGACAGGGCAGTGAAAAACTGTTTTTT
abundance: .; d_gene: TRBD2; j_gene: TRBJ2-5; v_gene: TRBV28; len: 15; CDR3aa: CASSPGLAGGVTQYF; CDR3nt: TGTGCCAGCAGCCCGGGACTAGCGGGAGGGGTGACCCAGTACTTC
abundance: many; d_gene: TRBD1; j_gene: TRBJ2-1; v_gene: TRBV12-5; len: 14; CDR3aa: CASGLQGAGNEQFF; CDR3nt: TGTGCTAGTGGTTTACAGGGGGCAGGCAATGAGCAGTTCTTC
abundance: many; d_gene: .; j_gene: TRBJ2-1; v_gene: TRBV5-1; len: 11; CDR3aa: CASSLGNEQFF; CDR3nt: TGCGCCAGCAGCTTGGGGAATGAGCAGTTCTTC
abundance: many; d_gene: .; j_gene: TRBJ2-1; v_gene: TRBV11-2; len: 13; CDR3aa: CASSLGVHNEQFF; CDR3nt: TGTGCCAGCAGCTTAGGGGTACACAATGAGCAGTTCTTC
abundance: few; d_gene: TRBD1; j_gene: TRBJ2-5; v_gene: TRBV24-1; len: 15; CDR3aa: CATSDVQGFQETQYF; CDR3nt: TGTGCCACCAGTGATGTACAGGGGTTCCAAGAGACCCAGTACTTC
abundance: many; d_gene: .; j_gene: TRBJ1-2; v_gene: TRBV20-1; len: 18; CDR3aa: CSARDRNRGPTFNSGYTF; CDR3nt: TGCAGTGCTAGAGATAGAAACCGGGGACCGACCTTCAACTCTGGCTACACCTTC
abundance: many; d_gene: .; j_gene: TRBJ2-5; v_gene: TRBV11-1; len: 16; CDR3aa: CASSLVVDRYQETQYF; CDR3nt: TGTGCCAGCAGCTTAGTCGTAGATCGGTACCAAGAGACCCAGTACTTC
abundance: few; d_gene: TRBD2; j_gene: TRBJ2-7; v_gene: TRBV20-1; len: 13; CDR3aa: CSAPAGGPSEQYF; CDR3nt: TGCAGTGCCCCAGCGGGAGGGCCGAGTGAGCAGTACTTC
abundance: .; d_gene: .; j_gene: TRBJ1-1; v_gene: TRBV12-3/TRBV12-4; len: 13; CDR3aa: CASSLGQDTEAFF; CDR3nt: TGTGCCAGCAGTTTAGGGCAGGACACTGAAGCTTTCTTT
abundance: few; d_gene: TRBD1; j_gene: TRBJ2-1; v_gene: TRBV7-9; len: 14; CDR3aa: CASSLNRGQSEQFF; CDR3nt: TGTGCCAGCAGCTTAAACAGGGGGCAGAGTGAGCAGTTCTTC
abundance: .; d_gene: .; j_gene: TRBJ2-7; v_gene: TRBV11-2; len: 12; CDR3aa: CASSLSGNEQYF; CDR3nt: TGTGCCAGCAGCTTATCGGGGAACGAGCAGTACTTC
abundance: .; d_gene: TRBD2; j_gene: TRBJ2-5; v_gene: TRBV27; len: 14; CDR3aa: CASSKLAGEETQYF; CDR3nt: TGTGCCAGCAGTAAACTAGCGGGCGAAGAGACCCAGTACTTC
abundance: few; d_gene: .; j_gene: TRBJ2-7; v_gene: TRBV9; len: 13; CDR3aa: CASSPMSSYEQYF; CDR3nt: TGTGCCAGCAGCCCCATGAGCTCCTACGAGCAGTACTTC
abundance: .; d_gene: TRBD1; j_gene: TRBJ1-1; v_gene: TRBV28; len: 13; CDR3aa: CASSTYRGSEAFF; CDR3nt: TGTGCCAGCAGTACCTACAGGGGATCTGAAGCTTTCTTT